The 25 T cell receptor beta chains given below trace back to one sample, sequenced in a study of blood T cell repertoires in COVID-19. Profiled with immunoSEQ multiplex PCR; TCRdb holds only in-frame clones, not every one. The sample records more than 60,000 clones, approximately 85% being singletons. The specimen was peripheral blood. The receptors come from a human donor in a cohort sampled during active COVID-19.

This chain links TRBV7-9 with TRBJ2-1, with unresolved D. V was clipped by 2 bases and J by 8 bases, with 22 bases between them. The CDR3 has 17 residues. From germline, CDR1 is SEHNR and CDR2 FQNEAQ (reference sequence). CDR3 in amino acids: CASSLRGSESPVYEQFF. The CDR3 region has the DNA TGTGCCAGCAGCTTACGAGGCAGCGAATCCCCCGTCTATGAGCAGTTCTTC.

DNA of the CDR3: TGTGCCAGCAGTCAGACAGGGACGGTGAACACTGAAGCTTTCTTT. Its translation is CASSQTGTVNTEAFF. The chain links TRBV6-2 or TRBV6-3 to TRBJ1-1; TRBD1 matches at 7 bases. With 5 bases clipped from V and 0 bases from J, the junction kept 6 bases outside the gene matches. Germline-derived CDR1 and CDR2 are MNHEY and SVGEGT. The CDR3 runs 15 residues.

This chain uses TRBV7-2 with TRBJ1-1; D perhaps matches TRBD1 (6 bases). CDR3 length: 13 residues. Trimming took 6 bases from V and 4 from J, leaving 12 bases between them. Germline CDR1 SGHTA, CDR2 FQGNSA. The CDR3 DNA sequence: TGTGCCAGCAGGGCCACAGGGACCACTGAAGCTTTCTTT. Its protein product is CASRATGTTEAFF.

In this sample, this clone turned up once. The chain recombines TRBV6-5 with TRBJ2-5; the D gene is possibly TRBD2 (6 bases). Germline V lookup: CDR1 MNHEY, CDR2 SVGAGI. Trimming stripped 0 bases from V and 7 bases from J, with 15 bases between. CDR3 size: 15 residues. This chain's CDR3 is CASSYSGPWGGTQYF. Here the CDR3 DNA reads TGTGCCAGCAGTTACTCGGGACCCTGGGGAGGGACCCAGTACTTC.

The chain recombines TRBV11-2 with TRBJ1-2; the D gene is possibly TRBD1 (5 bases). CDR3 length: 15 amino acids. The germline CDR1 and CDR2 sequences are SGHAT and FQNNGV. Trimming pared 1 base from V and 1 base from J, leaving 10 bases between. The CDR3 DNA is TGTGCCAGCAGCTTAGGGGGCAGCCTTAACTATGGCTACACCTTC. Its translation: CASSLGGSLNYGYTF.

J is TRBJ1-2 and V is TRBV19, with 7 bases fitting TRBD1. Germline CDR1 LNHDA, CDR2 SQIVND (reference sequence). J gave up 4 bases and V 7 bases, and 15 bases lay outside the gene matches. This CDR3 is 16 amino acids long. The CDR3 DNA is TGTGCCAGTACCCAAGGAGGGGGCAATGGCGCCTATGGCTACACCTTC. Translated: CASTQGGGNGAYGYTF.

The CDR3 bases are TGTGCCAGCAGCCAAGAGGGGTCAGGGGAAAAACTGTTTTTT. Residues: CASSQEGSGEKLFF. The chain is built from TRBV3-1 (or the pseudogene TRBV3-2) and TRBJ1-4, with TRBD1 as a possible D gene (5 bases). Germline CDR1 and CDR2: LGHDT and YNNKEL (reference sequence). V was shortened by 0 bases and J by 8 bases, with 10 bases between the two germline ends. This CDR3 has 14 residues.

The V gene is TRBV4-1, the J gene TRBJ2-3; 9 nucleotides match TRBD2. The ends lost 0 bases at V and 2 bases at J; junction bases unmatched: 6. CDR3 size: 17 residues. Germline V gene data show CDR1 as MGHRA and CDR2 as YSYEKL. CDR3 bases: TGCGCCAGCAGCCAAGATCAAGGCGGGGGGGTCACAGATACGCAGTATTTT. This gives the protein CASSQDQGGGVTDTQYF.

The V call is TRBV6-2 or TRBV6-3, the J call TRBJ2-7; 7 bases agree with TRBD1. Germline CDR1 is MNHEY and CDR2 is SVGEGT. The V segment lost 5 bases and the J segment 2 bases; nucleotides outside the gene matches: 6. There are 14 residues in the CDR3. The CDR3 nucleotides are TGTGCCAGCAGTACTTGGACAGGAACCTACGAGCAGTACTTC. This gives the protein CASSTWTGTYEQYF.

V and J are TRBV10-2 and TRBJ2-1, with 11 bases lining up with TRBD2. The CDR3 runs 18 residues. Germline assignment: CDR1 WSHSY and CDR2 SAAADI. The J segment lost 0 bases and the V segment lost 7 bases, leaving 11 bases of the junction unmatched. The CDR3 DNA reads TGCGCCAGCACCGAACTAGCGGGGGACACGAGCTCCTACAATGAGCAGTTCTTC. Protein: CASTELAGDTSSYNEQFF.

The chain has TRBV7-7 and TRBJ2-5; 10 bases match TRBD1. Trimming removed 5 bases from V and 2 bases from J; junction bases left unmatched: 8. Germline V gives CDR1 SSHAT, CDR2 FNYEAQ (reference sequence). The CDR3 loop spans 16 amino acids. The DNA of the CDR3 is TGTGCCAGCAGCCCAGGGACAGGGGAATCGCAAGAGACCCAGTACTTC. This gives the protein CASSPGTGESQETQYF.

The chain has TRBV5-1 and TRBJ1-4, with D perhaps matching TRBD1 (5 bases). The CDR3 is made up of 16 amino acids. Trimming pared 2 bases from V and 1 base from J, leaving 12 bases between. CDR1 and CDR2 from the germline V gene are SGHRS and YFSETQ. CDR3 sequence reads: CASSFQGGETNEKLFF. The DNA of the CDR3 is TGCGCCAGCAGCTTCCAGGGAGGGGAAACTAATGAAAAACTGTTTTTT.

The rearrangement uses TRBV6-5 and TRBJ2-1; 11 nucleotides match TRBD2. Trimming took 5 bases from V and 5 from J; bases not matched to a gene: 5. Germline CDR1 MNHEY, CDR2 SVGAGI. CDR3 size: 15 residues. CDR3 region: CASSTLAGAHNEQFF. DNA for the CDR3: TGTGCCAGCAGTACACTAGCGGGGGCCCACAATGAGCAGTTCTTC.

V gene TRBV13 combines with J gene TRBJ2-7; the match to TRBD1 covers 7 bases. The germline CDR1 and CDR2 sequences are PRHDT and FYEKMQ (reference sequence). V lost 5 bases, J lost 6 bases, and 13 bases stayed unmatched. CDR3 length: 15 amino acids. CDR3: CASSIGTDPRCEQYF. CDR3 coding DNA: TGTGCCAGCAGCATCGGGACAGACCCCCGGTGCGAGCAGTACTTC.

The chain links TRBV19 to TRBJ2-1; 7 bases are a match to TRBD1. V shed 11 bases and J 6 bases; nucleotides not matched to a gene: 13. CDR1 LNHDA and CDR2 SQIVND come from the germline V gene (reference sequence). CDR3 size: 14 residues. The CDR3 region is CAVQSAGGTNEQFF. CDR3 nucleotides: TGTGCCGTACAATCGGCAGGGGGAACCAATGAGCAGTTCTTC.

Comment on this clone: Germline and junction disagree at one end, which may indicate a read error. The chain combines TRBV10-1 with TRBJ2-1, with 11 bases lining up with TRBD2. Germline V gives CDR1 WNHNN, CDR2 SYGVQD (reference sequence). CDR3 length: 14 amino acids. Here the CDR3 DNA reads TGCGCCAGTAGTGGTAGCGGGGGGGCCGATGAGCAGTTCTTC. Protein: CASSGSGGADEQFF.

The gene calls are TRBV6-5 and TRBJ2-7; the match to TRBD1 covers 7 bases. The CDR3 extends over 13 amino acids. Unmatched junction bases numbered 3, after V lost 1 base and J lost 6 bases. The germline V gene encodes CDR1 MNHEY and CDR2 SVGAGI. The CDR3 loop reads CASSYWDSTEQYF. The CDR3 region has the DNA TGTGCCAGCAGTTACTGGGACAGCACCGAGCAGTACTTC.

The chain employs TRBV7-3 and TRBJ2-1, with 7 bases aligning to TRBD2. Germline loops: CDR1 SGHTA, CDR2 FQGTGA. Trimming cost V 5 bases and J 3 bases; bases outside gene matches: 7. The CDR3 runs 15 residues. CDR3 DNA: TGTGCCAGCAGCGTCCAGGGAGGGCTCTACAATGAGCAGTTCTTC. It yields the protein CASSVQGGLYNEQFF.

The CDR3 region is CATSGDSHNEQFF. CDR3 DNA sequence: TGTGCCACCAGTGGGGACAGCCACAATGAGCAGTTCTTC. V and J are TRBV24-1 and TRBJ2-1; 7 nucleotides align to TRBD1. V was clipped by 5 bases and J by 5 bases; unmatched bases: 2. The germline CDR1 and CDR2 sequences are KGHDR and SFDVKD. The CDR3 spans 13 residues.

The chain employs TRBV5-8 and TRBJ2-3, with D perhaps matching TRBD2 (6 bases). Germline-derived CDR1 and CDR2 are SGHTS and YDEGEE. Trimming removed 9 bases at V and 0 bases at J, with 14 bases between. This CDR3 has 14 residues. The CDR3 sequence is CATPEGTSTDTQYF. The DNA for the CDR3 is TGTGCCACCCCGGAAGGGACTAGCACAGATACGCAGTATTTT.

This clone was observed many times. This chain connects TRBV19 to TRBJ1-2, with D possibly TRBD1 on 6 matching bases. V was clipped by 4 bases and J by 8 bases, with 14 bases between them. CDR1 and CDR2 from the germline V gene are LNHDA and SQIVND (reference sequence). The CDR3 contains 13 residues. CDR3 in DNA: TGTGCCAGTAGTACCCAGGGGTTAGGGGGCTACACCTTC. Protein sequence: CASSTQGLGGYTF.

The CDR3 here is CASSVGQGLGYTF. CDR3 bases: TGTGCCAGCAGCGTAGGACAGGGGCTTGGCTACACCTTC. This chain joins TRBV9 and TRBJ1-2; the match to TRBD1 covers 8 bases. With 0 bases clipped from V and 7 bases from J, the junction kept 2 bases outside the gene matches. The CDR3 totals 13 residues. Per the germline V gene, CDR1 is SGDLS and CDR2 is YYNGEE.

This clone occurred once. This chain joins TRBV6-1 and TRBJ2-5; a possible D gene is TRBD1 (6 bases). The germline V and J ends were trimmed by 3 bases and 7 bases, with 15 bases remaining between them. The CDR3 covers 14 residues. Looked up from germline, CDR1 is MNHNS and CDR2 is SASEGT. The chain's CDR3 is CASSDSGAFGTQYF. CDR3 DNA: TGTGCCAGCAGTGATTCAGGGGCGTTTGGGACCCAGTACTTC.

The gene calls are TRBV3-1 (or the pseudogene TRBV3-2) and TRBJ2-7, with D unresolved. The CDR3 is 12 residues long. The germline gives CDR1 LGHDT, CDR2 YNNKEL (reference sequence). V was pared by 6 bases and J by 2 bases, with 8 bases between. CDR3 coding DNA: TGTGCCAGCAGTCGGGTTCCCTACGAGCAGTACTTC. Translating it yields CASSRVPYEQYF.

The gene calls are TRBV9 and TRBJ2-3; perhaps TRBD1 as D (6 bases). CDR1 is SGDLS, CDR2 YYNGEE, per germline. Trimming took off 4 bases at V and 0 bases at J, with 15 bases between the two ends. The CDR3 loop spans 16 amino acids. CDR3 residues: CASSPRTAASTDTQYF. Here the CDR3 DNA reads TGTGCCAGCAGCCCCCGGACAGCCGCTAGCACAGATACGCAGTATTTT.